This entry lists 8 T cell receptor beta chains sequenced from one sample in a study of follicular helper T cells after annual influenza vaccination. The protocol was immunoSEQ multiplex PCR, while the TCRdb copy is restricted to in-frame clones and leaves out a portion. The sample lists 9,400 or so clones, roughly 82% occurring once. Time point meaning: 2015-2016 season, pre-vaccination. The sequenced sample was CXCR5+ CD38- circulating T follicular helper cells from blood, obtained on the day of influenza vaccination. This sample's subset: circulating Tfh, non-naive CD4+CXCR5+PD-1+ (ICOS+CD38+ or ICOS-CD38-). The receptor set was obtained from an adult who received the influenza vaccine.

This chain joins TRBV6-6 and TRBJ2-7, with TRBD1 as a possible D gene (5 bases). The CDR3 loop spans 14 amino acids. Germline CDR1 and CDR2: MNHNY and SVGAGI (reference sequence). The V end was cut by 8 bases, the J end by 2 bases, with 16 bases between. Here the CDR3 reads CASSAYQGPYEQYF. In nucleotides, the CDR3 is TGTGCCAGCTCGGCCTACCAGGGCCCCTACGAGCAGTACTTC.

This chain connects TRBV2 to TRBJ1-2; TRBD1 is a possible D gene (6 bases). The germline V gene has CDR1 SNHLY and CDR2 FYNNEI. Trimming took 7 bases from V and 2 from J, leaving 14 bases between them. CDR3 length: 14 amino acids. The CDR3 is CASTGQRLNYGYTF. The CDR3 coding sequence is TGTGCCAGCACAGGACAGAGATTAAACTATGGCTACACCTTC.

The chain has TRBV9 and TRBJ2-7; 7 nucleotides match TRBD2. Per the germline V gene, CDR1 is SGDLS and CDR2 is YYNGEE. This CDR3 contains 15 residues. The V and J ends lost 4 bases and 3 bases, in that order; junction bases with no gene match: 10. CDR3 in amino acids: CASSPGEGRGYEQYF. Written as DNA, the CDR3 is TGTGCCAGCAGCCCGGGGGAGGGGAGGGGCTACGAGCAGTACTTC.

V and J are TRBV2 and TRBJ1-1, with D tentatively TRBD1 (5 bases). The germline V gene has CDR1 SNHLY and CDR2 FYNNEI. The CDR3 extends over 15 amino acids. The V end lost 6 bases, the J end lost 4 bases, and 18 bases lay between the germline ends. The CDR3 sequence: CASRGGSTSRTEAFF. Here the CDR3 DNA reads TGTGCCAGCAGGGGGGGGTCTACTAGTCGCACTGAAGCTTTCTTT.

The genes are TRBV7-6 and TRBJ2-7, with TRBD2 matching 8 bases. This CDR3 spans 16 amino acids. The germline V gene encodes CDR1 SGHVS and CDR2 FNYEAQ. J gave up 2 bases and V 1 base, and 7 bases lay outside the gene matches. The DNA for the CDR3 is TGTGCCAGCAGCTTAGGGGACGGGGGGGGCACCTACGAGCAGTACTTC. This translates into CASSLGDGGGTYEQYF.

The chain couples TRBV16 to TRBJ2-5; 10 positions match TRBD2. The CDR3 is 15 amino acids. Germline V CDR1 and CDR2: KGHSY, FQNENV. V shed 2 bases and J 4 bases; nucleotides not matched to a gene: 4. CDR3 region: CASSQPSGSSETQYF. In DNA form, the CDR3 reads TGTGCCAGCAGCCAACCTAGCGGGAGTTCAGAGACCCAGTACTTC.

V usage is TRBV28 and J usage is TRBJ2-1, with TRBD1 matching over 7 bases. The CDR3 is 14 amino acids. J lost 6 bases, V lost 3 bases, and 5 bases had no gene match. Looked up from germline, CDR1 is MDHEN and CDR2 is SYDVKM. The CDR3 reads CASSFPRDSNEQFF. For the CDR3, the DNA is TGTGCCAGCAGTTTCCCGAGGGACAGCAATGAGCAGTTCTTC.

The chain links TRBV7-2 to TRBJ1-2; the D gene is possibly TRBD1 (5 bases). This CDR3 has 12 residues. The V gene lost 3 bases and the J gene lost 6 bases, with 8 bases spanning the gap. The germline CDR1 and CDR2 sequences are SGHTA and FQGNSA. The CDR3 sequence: CASSLGQHGYTF. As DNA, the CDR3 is TGTGCCAGCAGCTTGGGGCAGCATGGCTACACCTTC. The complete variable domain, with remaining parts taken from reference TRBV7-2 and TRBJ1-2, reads GAGVSQSPSNKVTEKGKDVELRCDPISGHTALYWYRQSLGQGLEFLIYFQGNSAPDKSGLPSDRFSAERTGGSVSTLTIQRTQQEDSAVYLCASSLGQHGYTFGSGTRLTVV.